This TCR beta chain was observed in a study of T cell changes during pregnancy in multiple sclerosis. This table comes from immunoSEQ multiplex PCR, and its TCRdb copy is limited to in-frame clones, with some not included. The table has tens of thousands of clones, around 90% seen once; the top ten hold about 0.51%. The clonotype was recovered from a female donor with multiple sclerosis, enrolled in a pregnancy study. Sequences were derived from CD4+ T cells from peripheral blood mononuclear cells, sampled in the second trimester of pregnancy.

CDR3 region: CASSVEAGETYEQYF. In nucleotides, the CDR3 is TGTGCCAGCAGCGTAGAGGCGGGGGAGACCTACGAGCAGTACTTC. This chain joins TRBV9 and TRBJ2-7; 7 bases fit TRBD2. Unmatched junction bases numbered 5, after V lost 0 bases and J lost 2 bases. From germline, CDR1 is SGDLS and CDR2 YYNGEE. CDR3 length equals 15 residues.